This TCR beta chain was identified during a study of cytomegalovirus exposure and HLA in healthy donors. Points from the study as a whole: According to reports, the classifier identified cytomegalovirus status with high specificity and sensitivity.

Germline V gene lookup returns CDR1 SEHNR and CDR2 FQNEAQ (reference sequence). After removal of 1 base from V and 4 bases from J, the junction contained 11 bases not matched to a gene. The CDR3 extends over 18 amino acids. Healthy donors of bone marrow made up the group. This clone was seen a single time. Its specificity is unknown. A multiplex PCR was run with 60 Vbeta primers and 13 Jbeta primers. Using immunoSEQ multiplex PCR, the repertoire was profiled, and TCRdb retains in-frame clones only, with some absent. The sample shows 150,000 to 200,000 clones, 78% of them seen only once. This sequence originates from a woman aged 40 to 49 in good health and CMV-seronegative. The chain links TRBV7-9 to TRBJ1-1; 11 bases are shared with TRBD1. The sequencing input was PBMCs. In DNA form, the CDR3 reads TGTGCCAGCAGCTTAGTCCCGGGACAGGGGGGAGGTGGCACTGAAGCTTTCTTT. Amino acids: CASSLVPGQGGGGTEAFF.